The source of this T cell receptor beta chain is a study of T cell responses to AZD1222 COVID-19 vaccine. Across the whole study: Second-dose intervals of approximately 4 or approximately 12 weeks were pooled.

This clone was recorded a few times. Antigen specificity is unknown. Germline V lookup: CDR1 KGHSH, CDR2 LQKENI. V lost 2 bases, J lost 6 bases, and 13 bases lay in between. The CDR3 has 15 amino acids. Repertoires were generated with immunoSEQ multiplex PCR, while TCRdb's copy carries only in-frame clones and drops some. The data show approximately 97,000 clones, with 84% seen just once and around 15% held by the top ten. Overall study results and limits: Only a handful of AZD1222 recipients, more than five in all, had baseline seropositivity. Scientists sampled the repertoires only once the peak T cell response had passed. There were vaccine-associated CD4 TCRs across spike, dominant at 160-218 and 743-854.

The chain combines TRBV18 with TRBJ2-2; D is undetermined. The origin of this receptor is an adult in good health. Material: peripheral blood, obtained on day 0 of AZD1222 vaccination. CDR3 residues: CASSPIGHRAGELFF. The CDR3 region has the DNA TGTGCCAGCTCACCAATTGGGCATCGCGCCGGGGAGCTGTTTTTT.